Listed here is a single T cell receptor (beta chain). Its target is not known. Since a much larger clone is just one base distant, this may be a read error. The TCR library protocol was used to attach unique molecular identifiers. These identifiers were attached to individual cDNA molecules. In TCRdb, the 5' RACE reads were re-called with MiXCR into one record per CDR3 protein. This sample has around 58,000 distinct CDR3 sequences; about 8% occur once, and the top ten carry roughly a tenth. This sample is drawn from a study of early T cells in non-severe SARS-CoV-2 infection. Study-wide context: Sequencing targeted bulk RNA from unsorted whole blood, leaving chains unpaired. Study findings and constraints: A preference for anti-spike CD8 responses marked VDJdb matching, which missed private and CD4 specificities.

CDR1 is SEHNR and CDR2 is FQNEAQ in the germline V gene (reference sequence). This CDR3 spans 14 amino acids. V lost 4 bases and J 3 bases, leaving 12 bases between the germline ends. The rearrangement links TRBV7-9 to TRBJ1-2; a weak D match, TRBD1 (6 bases). This clonotype was obtained from an adult who was a healthcare worker with PCR-confirmed SARS-CoV-2 infection or an uninfected control (not recorded which). The starting material was whole blood, obtained at baseline. The CDR3 region has the DNA TGTGCCAGCAGCTCCTACAGGGAGGACTATGGCTACACCTTC. Its translation is CASSSYREDYGYTF.